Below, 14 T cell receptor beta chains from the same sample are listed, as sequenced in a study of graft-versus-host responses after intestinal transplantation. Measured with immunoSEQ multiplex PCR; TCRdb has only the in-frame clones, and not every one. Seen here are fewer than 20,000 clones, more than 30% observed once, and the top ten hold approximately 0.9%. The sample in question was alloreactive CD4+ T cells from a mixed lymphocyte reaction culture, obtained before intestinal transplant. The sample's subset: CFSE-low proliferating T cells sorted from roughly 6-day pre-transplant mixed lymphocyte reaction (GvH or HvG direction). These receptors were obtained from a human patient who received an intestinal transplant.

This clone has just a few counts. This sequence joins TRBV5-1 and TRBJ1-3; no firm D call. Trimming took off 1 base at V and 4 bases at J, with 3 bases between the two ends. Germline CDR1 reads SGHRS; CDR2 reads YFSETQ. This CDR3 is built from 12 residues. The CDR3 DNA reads TGCGCCAGCAGCTTGCCGGGAAACACCATATATTTT. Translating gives CASSLPGNTIYF.

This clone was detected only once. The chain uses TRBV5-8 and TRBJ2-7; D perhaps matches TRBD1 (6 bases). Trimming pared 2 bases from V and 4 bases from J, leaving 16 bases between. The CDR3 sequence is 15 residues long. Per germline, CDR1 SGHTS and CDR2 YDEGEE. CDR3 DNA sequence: TGTGCCAGCAGCTTCGGATCCCAGGGGCGGTACGAGCAGTACTTC. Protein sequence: CASSFGSQGRYEQYF.

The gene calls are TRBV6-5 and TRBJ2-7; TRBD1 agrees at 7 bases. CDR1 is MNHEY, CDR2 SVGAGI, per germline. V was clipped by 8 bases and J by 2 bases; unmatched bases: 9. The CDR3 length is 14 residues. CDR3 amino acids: CASSSGQSPYEQYF. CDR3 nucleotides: TGTGCCAGCTCATCGGGACAGAGCCCCTACGAGCAGTACTTC.

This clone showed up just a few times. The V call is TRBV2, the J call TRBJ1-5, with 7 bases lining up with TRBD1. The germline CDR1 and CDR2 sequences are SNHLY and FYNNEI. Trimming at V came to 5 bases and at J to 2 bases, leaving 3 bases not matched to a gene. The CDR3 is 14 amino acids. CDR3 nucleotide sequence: TGTGCCAGCAGTACTGACAGGGGCAATCAGCCCCAGCATTTT. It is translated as CASSTDRGNQPQHF.

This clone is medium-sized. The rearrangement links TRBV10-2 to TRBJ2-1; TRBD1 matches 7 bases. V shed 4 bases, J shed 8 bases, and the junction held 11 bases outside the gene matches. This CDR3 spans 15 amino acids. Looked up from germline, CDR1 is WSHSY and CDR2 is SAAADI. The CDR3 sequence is CASSGTTGTVDEQFF. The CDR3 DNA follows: TGCGCCAGCAGTGGGACGACAGGGACAGTGGATGAGCAGTTCTTC.

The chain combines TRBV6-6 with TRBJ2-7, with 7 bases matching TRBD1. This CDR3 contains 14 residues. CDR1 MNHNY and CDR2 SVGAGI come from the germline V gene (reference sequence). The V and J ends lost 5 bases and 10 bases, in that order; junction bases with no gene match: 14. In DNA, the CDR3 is TGTGCCAGCAGTCCGACAGGCAGGGGGTTTAGTCAGTACTTC. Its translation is CASSPTGRGFSQYF.

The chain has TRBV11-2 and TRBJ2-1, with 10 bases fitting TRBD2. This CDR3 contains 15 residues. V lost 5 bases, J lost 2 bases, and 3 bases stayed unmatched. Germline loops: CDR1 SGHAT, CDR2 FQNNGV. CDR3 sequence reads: CASSRAGGPYNEQFF. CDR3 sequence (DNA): TGTGCCAGCAGCAGAGCGGGGGGGCCCTACAATGAGCAGTTCTTC.

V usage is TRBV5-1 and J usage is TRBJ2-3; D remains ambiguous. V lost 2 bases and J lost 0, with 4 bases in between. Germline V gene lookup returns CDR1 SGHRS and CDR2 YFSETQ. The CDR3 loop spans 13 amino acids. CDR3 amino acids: CASSFDSTDTQYF. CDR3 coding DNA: TGCGCCAGCAGCTTTGACAGCACAGATACGCAGTATTTT.

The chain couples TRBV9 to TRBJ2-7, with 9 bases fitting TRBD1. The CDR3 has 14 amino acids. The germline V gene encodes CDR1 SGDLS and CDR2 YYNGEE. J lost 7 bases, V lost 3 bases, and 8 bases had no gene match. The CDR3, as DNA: TGTGCCAGCAGCGGTGCCGGGACAGGGCGAGAGCAGTACTTC. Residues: CASSGAGTGREQYF.

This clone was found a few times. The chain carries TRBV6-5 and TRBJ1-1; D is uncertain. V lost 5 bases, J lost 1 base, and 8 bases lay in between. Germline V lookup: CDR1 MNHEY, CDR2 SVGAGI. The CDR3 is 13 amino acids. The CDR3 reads CASSEVQNTEAFF. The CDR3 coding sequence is TGTGCCAGCAGTGAAGTACAGAACACTGAAGCTTTCTTT.

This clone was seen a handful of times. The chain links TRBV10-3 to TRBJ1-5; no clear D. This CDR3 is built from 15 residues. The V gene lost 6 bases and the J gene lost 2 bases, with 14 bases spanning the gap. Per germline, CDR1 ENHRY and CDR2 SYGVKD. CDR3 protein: CAIRAGSEGNQPQHF. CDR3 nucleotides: TGTGCCATCAGGGCAGGCAGCGAGGGCAATCAGCCCCAGCATTTT.

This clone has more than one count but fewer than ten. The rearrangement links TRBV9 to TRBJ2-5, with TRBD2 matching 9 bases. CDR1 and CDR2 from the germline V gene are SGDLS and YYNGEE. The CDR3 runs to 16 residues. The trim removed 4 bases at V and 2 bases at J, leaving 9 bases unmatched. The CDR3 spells CASSTLAGLGQETQYF. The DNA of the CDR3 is TGTGCCAGCAGCACCCTAGCGGGGCTGGGACAAGAGACCCAGTACTTC.

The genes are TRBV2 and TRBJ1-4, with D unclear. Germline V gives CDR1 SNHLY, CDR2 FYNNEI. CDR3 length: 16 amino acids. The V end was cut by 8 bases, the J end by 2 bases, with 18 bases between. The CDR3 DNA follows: TGTGCCAGCTATCACCGGATGGCCTGGACTAATGAAAAACTGTTTTTT. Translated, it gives CASYHRMAWTNEKLFF.

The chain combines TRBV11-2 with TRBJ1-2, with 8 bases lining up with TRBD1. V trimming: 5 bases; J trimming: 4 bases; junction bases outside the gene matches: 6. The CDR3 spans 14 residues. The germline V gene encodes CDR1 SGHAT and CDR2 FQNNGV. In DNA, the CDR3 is TGTGCCAGCAGCCCGCAGGGACAGGCCTATGGCTACACCTTC. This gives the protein CASSPQGQAYGYTF.